The 32 T cell receptor beta chains below come from one sample, sequenced in a study of shared clonotypes between healthy human individuals. TCRdb keeps only in-frame clones here, not all; method: immunoSEQ multiplex PCR. The repertoire consists of roughly 2.5 million clones, with around nine tenths occurring once and the leading ten covering about 0.13%. Sequencing was carried out using naive CD4+ T cells sorted from blood. Subset denoted: CD45RA+ positively selected. Every receptor here comes from a man aged 18 to 35 in good health.

J is TRBJ1-6 and V is TRBV28, with unresolved D. V lost 2 bases, J lost 8 bases, and 10 bases lay in between. Germline V gene data show CDR1 as MDHEN and CDR2 as SYDVKM. The CDR3 totals 14 residues. The CDR3 is CASSLMGWDSPLHF. The DNA for the CDR3 is TGTGCCAGCAGTTTAATGGGGTGGGATTCACCCCTCCACTTT.

Comments on this clone: Other DNA sequences of this sample code for an identical CDR3. The chain is built from TRBV5-1 and TRBJ2-5; 8 positions agree with TRBD2. CDR1 and CDR2 (germline): SGHRS, YFSETQ. This CDR3 comprises 16 residues. Trimming cost V 0 bases and J 2 bases; bases outside gene matches: 6. This CDR3 is CASSLGTSGPQETQYF. The CDR3 DNA reads as TGCGCCAGCAGCTTGGGCACTAGCGGACCTCAAGAGACCCAGTACTTC.

The CDR3 DNA reads as TGCGCCAGCAGCCCCAGCCCTAGCGGGTCCTCCTACGAGCAGTACTTC. Translated, it gives CASSPSPSGSSYEQYF. The chain couples TRBV5-1 to TRBJ2-7; 8 nucleotides match TRBD2. The CDR3 covers 16 residues. CDR1 and CDR2 from the germline V gene are SGHRS and YFSETQ. The J segment lost 0 bases and the V segment lost 4 bases, leaving 9 bases of the junction unmatched.

This chain uses TRBV7-2 with TRBJ2-3, with 9 bases fitting TRBD2. The CDR3 has 15 amino acids. V shed 4 bases and J 6 bases; nucleotides not matched to a gene: 8. Germline V gene lookup returns CDR1 SGHTA and CDR2 FQGNSA. CDR3 amino acids: CASSSLAGVRDTQYF. The CDR3 DNA reads TGTGCCAGCAGCTCATTAGCGGGAGTACGGGATACGCAGTATTTT.

In DNA, the CDR3 is TGTGCCAGCAGCTTGTCGGCTAGCGGGGTCCAAGAGACCCAGTACTTC. This translates into CASSLSASGVQETQYF. This chain connects TRBV5-6 to TRBJ2-5, with 9 bases fitting TRBD2. CDR1 and CDR2 (germline): SGHDT, YYEEEE. The CDR3 has 16 amino acids. With V trimmed by 1 base and J by 1 base, 5 bases remained unmatched.

Turning to this clone: Other DNA sequences from this sample encode an identical CDR3 as well. The CDR3 DNA reads as TGTGCCAGCTCACCAGGAGGGAACAATCAGCCCCAGCATTTT. This sequence encodes CASSPGGNNQPQHF. The rearrangement links TRBV18 to TRBJ1-5; D gene uncertain. This CDR3 is 14 amino acids long. Germline V CDR1 and CDR2: KGHSH, LQKENI. V was clipped by 2 bases and J by 3 bases, with 8 bases between them.

The rearrangement links TRBV28 to TRBJ1-1; D might be TRBD1 (6 bases). The CDR3 contains 16 residues. Germline V CDR1 and CDR2: MDHEN, SYDVKM. V lost 3 bases and J 2 bases, leaving 16 bases between the germline ends. DNA of the CDR3: TGTGCCAGCAGTTTTTACCCCCGGACAGTAAACACTGAAGCTTTCTTT. This gives the protein CASSFYPRTVNTEAFF.

The chain recombines TRBV5-1 with TRBJ2-7; the match to TRBD2 covers 13 bases. There are 17 residues in the CDR3. Germline V lookup: CDR1 SGHRS, CDR2 YFSETQ. Trimming took 4 bases from V and 2 from J; bases not matched to a gene: 9. CDR3 protein: CASSTTSGGAWPYEQYF. CDR3 sequence (DNA): TGCGCCAGCAGCACAACTAGCGGGGGGGCCTGGCCCTACGAGCAGTACTTC.

The chain joins TRBV28 to TRBJ1-2; D call uncertain. The CDR3 consists of 13 residues. CDR1 is MDHEN, CDR2 SYDVKM, per germline. V was trimmed by 3 bases and J by 8 bases, leaving 13 bases between them. The CDR3 region is CASSLRQAAGYTF. The CDR3 DNA sequence: TGTGCCAGCAGTTTGAGGCAGGCCGCCGGCTACACCTTC.

The V and J genes are TRBV18 and TRBJ2-7; 7 bases are a match to TRBD1. The ends lost 4 bases at V and 2 bases at J; junction bases unmatched: 20. Germline V gives CDR1 KGHSH, CDR2 LQKENI. This CDR3 has 19 amino acids. CDR3 nucleotides: TGTGCCAGCTCACTCATCCTTCCGTCACAGGGGAGTGGACCCTACGAGCAGTACTTC. This codes for CASSLILPSQGSGPYEQYF.

The CDR3 sequence is CASSDPPPNRDRDLNTEAFF. CDR3 nucleotide sequence: TGTGCCAGCAGTGACCCGCCCCCGAACCGGGACCGCGATTTGAACACTGAAGCTTTCTTT. The chain uses TRBV6-4 and TRBJ1-1; weak D call: TRBD1 (5 bases). The length of the CDR3 is 20 residues. Trimming pared 2 bases from V and 0 bases from J, leaving 25 bases between. Germline assignment: CDR1 MRHNA and CDR2 SNTAGT.

This clone has only one observation. The chain joins TRBV7-2 to TRBJ2-3; 10 bases map to TRBD2. The J segment lost 0 bases and the V segment lost 1 base, leaving 7 bases of the junction unmatched. Germline V gives CDR1 SGHTA, CDR2 FQGNSA. The CDR3 is 18 amino acids. The CDR3 region has the DNA TGTGCCAGCAGCTTAGGTCTACTAGCGGGGCGAAGCACAGATACGCAGTATTTT. Translation gives CASSLGLLAGRSTDTQYF.

The rearrangement uses TRBV30 and TRBJ2-4, with 7 bases identical to TRBD1. This CDR3 is built from 13 residues. From germline, CDR1 is GTSNPN and CDR2 SVGIG (reference sequence). The V gene end was trimmed by 3 bases and the J gene end by 6 bases; junction bases not matched to a gene: 5. The DNA of the CDR3 is TGTGCCTGGAGCCGACAGGGAAGAAACATTCAGTACTTC. The encoded protein is CAWSRQGRNIQYF.

In regard to this clone: The sample holds other DNA sequences that translate to the same CDR3. Here the CDR3 DNA reads TGTGCCAGCAGCTACCAGGGGGGTACCGGGGAGCTGTTTTTT. Its protein is CASSYQGGTGELFF. The chain employs TRBV5-4 and TRBJ2-2; D is possibly TRBD1 (7 bases). This CDR3 spans 14 amino acids. Germline V gives CDR1 SGHNT, CDR2 YYREEE (reference sequence). The germline V and J ends were trimmed by 3 bases and 5 bases, with 11 bases remaining between them.

The V call is TRBV19, the J call TRBJ2-6; D call uncertain. The CDR3 contains 16 residues. Between the trimmed V and J ends, which lost 5 bases and 2 bases, there was a span of 13 bases. The germline V gene encodes CDR1 LNHDA and CDR2 SQIVND (reference sequence). As DNA, the CDR3 is TGTGCCAGTAGTCCAGCCCTAGTTACTGGGGCCAACGTCCTGACTTTC. Protein product: CASSPALVTGANVLTF.

With respect to this clone: Other nucleotide sequences in the sample specify the same CDR3. V gene TRBV18 combines with J gene TRBJ2-3; weak D call: TRBD2 (6 bases). The germline gives CDR1 KGHSH, CDR2 LQKENI. This CDR3 contains 15 residues. The V end lost 2 bases, the J end lost 1 base, and 10 bases lay between the germline ends. The CDR3 sequence: CASSPWRGGTDTQYF. CDR3 DNA: TGTGCCAGCTCACCATGGCGCGGGGGCACAGATACGCAGTATTTT.

The V gene is TRBV14, the J gene TRBJ2-7; D uncertain. CDR1 and CDR2 from the germline V gene are SGHDN and FVKESK. V lost 2 bases, J lost 6 bases, and 8 bases lay in between. CDR3 length: 12 amino acids. CDR3 amino acids: CASSQTWGEQYF. DNA for the CDR3: TGTGCCAGCAGCCAAACCTGGGGCGAGCAGTACTTC.

The chain uses TRBV30 and TRBJ2-3; D unclear. The CDR3 has 14 residues. CDR1 is GTSNPN, CDR2 SVGIG, per germline (reference sequence). V was cut by 1 base and J by 0 bases, with 8 bases left in between. The chain's CDR3 is CAWSGWGSTDTQYF. CDR3 coding DNA: TGTGCCTGGAGTGGGTGGGGAAGCACAGATACGCAGTATTTT.

The J gene is TRBJ1-4, the V gene TRBV5-1; unclear D gene. The CDR3 contains 15 residues. Germline assignment: CDR1 SGHRS and CDR2 YFSETQ. Trimming shortened V by 6 bases and J by 3 bases, and 15 bases separated the two germline ends. CDR3 amino acids: CASKTESGSNEKLFF. CDR3 in DNA: TGCGCCAGCAAAACGGAGTCGGGGTCTAATGAAAAACTGTTTTTT.

This clone was observed once. This rearrangement joins TRBV7-2 to TRBJ2-7, with 7 bases that match TRBD1. The germline V gene encodes CDR1 SGHTA and CDR2 FQGNSA. The CDR3 length is 15 residues. With 5 bases clipped from V and 3 bases from J, the junction kept 10 bases outside the gene matches. CDR3 sequence reads: CASSRQRQGVYEQYF. CDR3 nucleotide sequence: TGTGCCAGCAGCCGACAACGACAGGGAGTCTACGAGCAGTACTTC.

The chain combines TRBV30 with TRBJ1-6; maybe TRBD1 (5 bases). CDR3 size: 18 residues. V was shortened by 5 bases and J by 2 bases, with 22 bases between the two germline ends. Germline CDR1 GTSNPN, CDR2 SVGIG (reference sequence). CDR3 DNA sequence: TGTGCCTGGGTTGATGAACCTCGCACAGGCGCCTATAATTCACCCCTCCACTTT. Translation: CAWVDEPRTGAYNSPLHF. Full variable domain (missing parts from reference TRBV30 and TRBJ1-6): SQTIHQWPATLVQPVGSPLSLECTVEGTSNPNLYWYRQAAGRGLQLLFYSVGIGQISSEVPQNLSASRPQDRQFILSSKKLLLSDSGFYLCAWVDEPRTGAYNSPLHFGNGTRLTVT.

Comments on this clone: This sample also contains other DNA sequences that code for the same CDR3. The chain combines TRBV6-5 with TRBJ1-1, with D tentatively TRBD1 (6 bases). Germline CDR1 and CDR2: MNHEY and SVGAGI. V dropped 3 bases and J dropped 3 bases, with 11 bases sitting between them. The CDR3 runs 14 residues. CDR3 sequence reads: CASSYGRGDTEAFF. The CDR3 region has the DNA TGTGCCAGCAGTTATGGTAGGGGGGACACTGAAGCTTTCTTT.

The chain recombines TRBV9 with TRBJ2-1; D remains ambiguous. This CDR3 region has 15 residues. Germline V CDR1 and CDR2: SGDLS, YYNGEE. The V gene lost 1 base and the J gene lost 0 bases, with 8 bases spanning the gap. The CDR3 DNA reads TGTGCCAGCAGCGTACTAGACGACTCCTACAATGAGCAGTTCTTC. As protein: CASSVLDDSYNEQFF.

V usage is TRBV25-1 and J usage is TRBJ2-3; D is tentatively TRBD1 or TRBD2 (5 bases each). Trimming pared 5 bases from V and 5 bases from J, leaving 17 bases between. This CDR3 contains 15 residues. Germline assignment: CDR1 MGHDK and CDR2 SYGVNS. The CDR3 DNA reads TGTGCCAGCAGTTCCGGGCAGGGAGTAGGAGATACGCAGTATTTT. Translating it yields CASSSGQGVGDTQYF.

The chain employs TRBV30 and TRBJ1-4, with D uncertain. CDR1 is GTSNPN, CDR2 SVGIG, per germline (reference sequence). With 0 bases removed from V and 0 bases from J, the gap between germline ends came to 11 bases. The CDR3 totals 16 residues. The CDR3 spells CAWSVLETATNEKLFF. CDR3 DNA sequence: TGTGCCTGGAGTGTACTAGAGACGGCAACTAATGAAAAACTGTTTTTT.

The rearrangement links TRBV18 to TRBJ1-1, with 9 positions matching TRBD1. The trim removed 3 bases at V and 6 bases at J, leaving 8 bases unmatched. The CDR3 sequence is 15 residues long. From germline, CDR1 is KGHSH and CDR2 LQKENI. CDR3 coding DNA: TGTGCCAGCTCACCCCGGGACAGGGTTTATCCTGAAGCTTTCTTT. Translating it yields CASSPRDRVYPEAFF.

The chain is built from TRBV4-1 and TRBJ2-7; 9 nucleotides align to TRBD1. The germline V gene has CDR1 MGHRA and CDR2 YSYEKL. The CDR3 sequence is 14 residues long. The trim removed 4 bases at V and 5 bases at J, leaving 6 bases unmatched. The CDR3 sequence is CASSPGQGYNEQYF. The CDR3, as DNA: TGCGCCAGCAGCCCGGGACAGGGTTACAACGAGCAGTACTTC.

CDR3 region: CASIREGTGELFF. CDR3 nucleotides: TGTGCCAGCATAAGGGAAGGCACCGGGGAGCTGTTTTTT. The genes are TRBV6-5 and TRBJ2-2, with D uncertain. The CDR3 is made up of 13 amino acids. The ends were cut back, 7 bases at V and 4 bases at J, with 10 bases in the middle. CDR1 is MNHEY, CDR2 SVGAGI, per germline.

This chain joins TRBV7-6 and TRBJ2-7; D gene ambiguous. Germline assignment: CDR1 SGHVS and CDR2 FNYEAQ. The CDR3 length is 12 residues. The ends were cut back, 4 bases at V and 4 bases at J, with 8 bases in the middle. The CDR3 here is CASSSFQYEQYF. CDR3 in DNA: TGTGCCAGCAGCTCCTTCCAGTACGAGCAGTACTTC.

V gene TRBV6-5 combines with J gene TRBJ1-6; D gene uncertain. Trimming pared 5 bases from V and 9 bases from J, leaving 17 bases between. Germline CDR1 is MNHEY and CDR2 is SVGAGI. The CDR3 has 15 amino acids. CDR3 sequence (DNA): TGTGCCAGCAGTCCCCGGGGAGGGTTGGGTTCACCCCTCCACTTT. Translation gives CASSPRGGLGSPLHF.

The CDR3 region is CASSVEGQSAYEQYF. The CDR3 DNA reads as TGTGCCAGCAGCGTAGAGGGTCAGAGCGCCTACGAGCAGTACTTC. The chain carries TRBV9 and TRBJ2-7; D not resolved. V lost 0 bases, J lost 2 bases, and 12 bases lay in between. Germline CDR1 SGDLS, CDR2 YYNGEE. This CDR3 has 15 residues.

Points on this clone: Other DNA variants within this sample encode the same CDR3. The gene calls are TRBV6-1 and TRBJ1-1; tentative D call: TRBD1 (6 bases). Trimming left V 1 base short and J 1 base short, with 10 bases between. Germline V gives CDR1 MNHNS, CDR2 SASEGT. The CDR3 length is 15 residues. The CDR3 region has the DNA TGTGCCAGCAGTGAAGGCAGGGGATGGAACACTGAAGCTTTCTTT. It is translated as CASSEGRGWNTEAFF.